The present T cell receptor (beta chain) was sequenced within a study of early T cells in non-severe SARS-CoV-2 infection. Study-wide background: Unpaired chains resulted from sequencing bulk RNA of unsorted whole blood.

This clonotype was recorded many times. Each CDR3 protein is one row after TCRdb ran MiXCR on the 5' RACE reads. The repertoire includes about 49,000 distinct CDR3 sequences, around 4% of them detected once, and 5% to 7.5% sits in the top ten. The sequenced sample consisted of whole blood. The source is an adult who was a healthcare worker with PCR-confirmed SARS-CoV-2 infection or an uninfected control (not recorded which).

In DNA, the CDR3 is TGTGCCAGCAGCCCCCAGGCGGTCCAAAGCTCCTACAATGAGCAGTTCTTC. It yields the protein CASSPQAVQSSYNEQFF. The J gene is TRBJ2-1, the V gene TRBV7-6; no firm D call. This CDR3 comprises 17 residues. Per germline, CDR1 SGHVS and CDR2 FNYEAQ. The germline V and J ends were trimmed by 5 bases and 0 bases, with 17 bases remaining between them.